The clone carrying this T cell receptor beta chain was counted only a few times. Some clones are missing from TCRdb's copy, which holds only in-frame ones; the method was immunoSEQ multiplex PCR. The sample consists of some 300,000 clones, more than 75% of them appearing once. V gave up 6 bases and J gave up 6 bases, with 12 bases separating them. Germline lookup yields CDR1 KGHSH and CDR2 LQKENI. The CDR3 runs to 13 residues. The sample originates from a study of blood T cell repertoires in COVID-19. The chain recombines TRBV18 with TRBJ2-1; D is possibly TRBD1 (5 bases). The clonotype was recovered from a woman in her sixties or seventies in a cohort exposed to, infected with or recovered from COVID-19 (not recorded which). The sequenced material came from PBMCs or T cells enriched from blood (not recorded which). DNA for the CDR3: TGTGCCAGCTCTCCAGACAGTATCAATGAGCAGTTCTTC. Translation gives CASSPDSINEQFF. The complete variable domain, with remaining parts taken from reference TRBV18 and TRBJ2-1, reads NAGVMQNPRHLVRRRGQEARLRCSPMKGHSHVYWYRQLPEEGLKFMVYLQKENIIDESGMPKERFSAEFPKEGPSILRIQQVVRGDSAAYFCASSPDSINEQFFGPGTRLTVL.